This T cell receptor (beta chain) was obtained from a study of T-cell reconstitution after alpha-beta-depleted transplantation in children. Germline loops: CDR1 MNHEY, CDR2 SVGAGI. V was clipped by 1 base and J by 3 bases; unmatched bases: 3. This CDR3 region has 15 residues. Preparation of the TCRbeta library involved a method that used unique molecular identifiers. Via MiXCR, TCRdb re-called the PCR reads, giving one row per CDR3 protein. Of about 600,000 distinct CDR3 sequences in the sample, 10% to 13% are singletons; the top ten hold 3.5% to 5%. This clonotype was counted ten times or more. This TCR was sampled from a human donor who donated a stem cell graft to a child with acute myeloid leukemia. The gene calls are TRBV6-5 and TRBJ2-7; 10 bases map to TRBD2. This sample comprised PBMCs from the stem cell graft donor, obtained from the stem cell graft. CDR3 region: CASSYYPSGSYEQYF. CDR3 DNA sequence: TGTGCCAGCAGTTACTATCCTAGCGGGAGCTACGAGCAGTACTTC.